This T cell receptor (beta chain) is from a study of cytomegalovirus exposure and HLA in healthy donors. Study-wide context: According to later analysis, the same platform produced the approximately 120 validation and under 750 first-cohort repertoires.

The table came from immunoSEQ multiplex PCR; TCRdb's copy has only in-frame clones and leaves some out. This sample has tens of thousands of clones, with over 85% found just once. Deletions cut 1 base from V and 8 bases from J, with 14 bases between. The CDR3 covers 14 residues. Per the germline V gene, CDR1 is SNHLY and CDR2 is FYNNEI. Separation from the approximately 710-subject first cohort characterized the roughly 120-subject validation cohort, to which the donors belonged. The source is a woman under 30 in good health and CMV-seronegative. Material for sequencing was PBMCs. This chain joins TRBV2 and TRBJ1-2, with D possibly TRBD1 on 5 matching bases. The CDR3 sequence is CASSEETVHGGYTF. The CDR3 nucleotides read TGTGCCAGCAGTGAAGAGACAGTCCACGGCGGCTACACCTTC.